The present T cell receptor beta chain was sequenced within a study of molecular identifiers for immune sequencing clone quantification. Whole-study results and caveats: Barcode sharing among identical TCR molecules could make large clones appear smaller.

A note on this clonotype: Its antigen is unknown. The junction departs from germline at one end; a sequencing error may be responsible.

The CDR3 totals 15 residues. CDR1 and CDR2 (germline): SGDLS, YYNGEE. Previously published methods and listed TCR primers were used for the bulk TCR libraries. TCRdb re-analysed the PCR reads in MiXCR, keeping a single row per CDR3 protein. There are nearly 650,000 distinct CDR3 sequences in the sample; about 25% occur only once, and about 0.81% lies in the top ten. The clonotype comes from a human donor in good health. Some libraries in this study had Jurkat cell RNA spiked in. The chain recombines TRBV9 with TRBJ2-3; 9 bases are a match to TRBD2. Source material: naive CD8+ T cells from blood, with Jurkat cell RNA spiked in. Subset of the sample: FACS-sorted CD8+CD4-CCR7+CD45RA+ naive T cells. The CDR3 is CASRVAGARGDTQYF. The CDR3 DNA reads TGTGCCAGCCGCGTAGCGGGGGCCAGGGGAGATACGCAGTATTTT. Together with reference TRBV9 and TRBJ2-3, the CDR3 gives the full variable domain: DSGVTQTPKHLITATGQRVTLRCSPRSGDLSVYWYQQSLDQGLQFLIQYYNGEERAKGNILERFSAQQFPDLHSELNLSSLELGDSALYFCASRVAGARGDTQYFGPGTRLTVL.